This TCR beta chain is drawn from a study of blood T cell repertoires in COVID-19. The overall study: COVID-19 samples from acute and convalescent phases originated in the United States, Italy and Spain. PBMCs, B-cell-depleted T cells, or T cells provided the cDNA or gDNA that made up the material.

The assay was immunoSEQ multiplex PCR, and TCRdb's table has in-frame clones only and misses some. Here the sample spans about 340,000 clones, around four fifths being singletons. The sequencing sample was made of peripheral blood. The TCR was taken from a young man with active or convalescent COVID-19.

In DNA, the CDR3 is TGTGCCAGCAGTCCTGAACAGATCTACTCTGGAAACACCATATATTTT. It encodes CASSPEQIYSGNTIYF. The rearrangement joins TRBV6-6 to TRBJ1-3; D unclear. Germline values: CDR1 MNHNY, CDR2 SVGAGI (reference sequence). There are 16 residues in the CDR3. Trimming removed 5 bases from V and 0 bases from J, with 14 bases in between.